This T cell receptor (beta chain) is drawn from a study of identical twins. TCRdb reanalysed the 5' RACE reads using MiXCR and keeps one entry per CDR3 protein. The table lists 270,000 or so distinct CDR3 sequences, approximately 8.3% of them singletons. The same specimen was also included in a second study, on yellow fever vaccine responses in identical twins.

This receptor was identified in a woman aged 18-35 years in good health. Sample: CD8+ T cells sorted from blood.

The CDR3 region is CATSRAAGTGDEQYF. CDR3 in DNA: TGTGCCACCAGCAGAGCCGCCGGGACAGGGGACGAGCAGTACTTC. The chain combines TRBV15 with TRBJ2-7; TRBD1 matches 10 bases. The V segment lost 1 base and the J segment 5 bases; nucleotides outside the gene matches: 5. This CDR3 has 15 residues. Germline V gene sequence: CDR1 LNHNV, CDR2 YYDKDF (reference sequence).